This T cell receptor (beta chain) was sequenced during a study of T cell responses to AZD1222 COVID-19 vaccine. Overall study: Pooled together were second doses at about 4 or about 12 weeks. Study results and limitations: Only after the peak T cell response were repertoires sampled. Only a handful of people who got AZD1222 tested seropositive at baseline.

Points on this clone: The antigen remains undetermined.

The V end lost 1 base, the J end lost 2 bases, and 21 bases lay between the germline ends. Germline assignment: CDR1 MNHEY and CDR2 SMNVEV (reference sequence). The CDR3 length is 20 residues. The method was immunoSEQ multiplex PCR; TCRdb's version includes in-frame clones alone and lacks a portion of them. The table includes roughly 120,000 clones, 80% to 90% detected once. The rearrangement uses TRBV27 and TRBJ1-6, with D tentatively TRBD1 (5 bases). This sequence was found in an adult in good health. This sample comprised peripheral blood, obtained on day 0 of AZD1222 vaccination. As DNA, the CDR3 is TGTGCCAGCAGTTTATACGCTTTTCCGGAGGGGAAGACCTATAATTCACCCCTCCACTTT. Translated: CASSLYAFPEGKTYNSPLHF.